The 7 T cell receptor beta chains below were found in one sample sequenced in a study of T cell repertoires in cytomegalovirus infection. TCRdb passed the reads through MiXCR, listing each CDR3 protein once. The table shows over 250,000 distinct CDR3 sequences, with 22% occurring only once. These TCRs are of unknown antigen specificity. Sequences were derived from cultured PBMCs, sampled from culture after CMV antigen stimulation. The source is a human donor in good health (CMV status not recorded). Some clones in this sample may be carry-over from other donors' samples.

This clonotype was observed at least ten times. The chain employs TRBV25-1 and TRBJ2-2; TRBD2 matches 7 bases. Germline trimming cut 2 bases from V and 6 bases from J; bases unmatched to any gene: 6. The CDR3 totals 15 residues. Germline CDR1 is MGHDK and CDR2 is SYGVNS. CDR3 residues: CASSEAGREAGELFF. CDR3 nucleotide sequence: TGTGCCAGCAGTGAAGCAGGGAGGGAAGCCGGGGAGCTGTTTTTT.

This clonotype appeared a few times. The gene calls are TRBV7-9 and TRBJ2-1; D possibly corresponds to TRBD2 (5 bases). Germline CDR1 SEHNR, CDR2 FQNEAQ (reference sequence). The length of the CDR3 is 16 residues. With 0 bases removed from V and 6 bases from J, the gap between germline ends came to 15 bases. CDR3 region: CASSLALSAVPNEQFF. The CDR3 DNA reads as TGTGCCAGCAGCTTAGCGCTCTCAGCGGTCCCCAATGAGCAGTTCTTC.

At least ten counts were recorded for this clonotype. The chain links TRBV6-1 to TRBJ2-1, with a tentative D call TRBD2 (6 bases). The germline CDR1 and CDR2 sequences are MNHNS and SASEGT. The V end was cut by 7 bases, the J end by 6 bases, with 10 bases between. This CDR3 spans 12 amino acids. In DNA form, the CDR3 reads TGTGCCAGCACCACCGGGGGCAATGAGCAGTTCTTC. Translation: CASTTGGNEQFF.

This clonotype was seen ten or more times. The V and J genes are TRBV7-2 and TRBJ2-7; no clear D. The CDR3 runs 15 residues. Trimming took 5 bases from V and 2 from J, leaving 16 bases between them. CDR1 is SGHTA and CDR2 is FQGNSA in the germline V gene. The CDR3 bases are TGTGCCAGCAGCATCCTGATGACTCTAGCCTACGAGCAGTACTTC. Translation gives CASSILMTLAYEQYF.

V and J are TRBV6-1 and TRBJ2-7, with TRBD1 as a possible D gene (6 bases). CDR3 length: 15 residues. Germline V CDR1 and CDR2: MNHNS, SASEGT. V was clipped by 6 bases and J by 3 bases, with 18 bases between them. The chain's CDR3 is CASRRTGTKYYEQYV. The DNA for the CDR3 is TGTGCCAGCAGACGAACCGGGACAAAGTACTACGAGCAGTACGTC.

This chain joins TRBV27 and TRBJ1-2, with 7 bases that match TRBD1. V lost 5 bases, J lost 0 bases, and 15 bases stayed unmatched. Germline V lookup: CDR1 MNHEY, CDR2 SMNVEV (reference sequence). The CDR3 has 18 residues. In DNA, the CDR3 is TGTGCCAGCAGTCAATATCCCCAGGGGGTGTCCGCTAACTATGGCTACACCTTC. Amino acid sequence: CASSQYPQGVSANYGYTF.

The rearrangement links TRBV29-1 to TRBJ2-7; 10 bases match TRBD2. This CDR3 comprises 15 residues. In germline, CDR1 is SQVTM, CDR2 ANQGSEA. V was pared by 7 bases and J by 3 bases, with 12 bases of the junction left unmatched. The CDR3 loop is CSAAPLRLAGYEQYV. DNA for the CDR3: TGCAGCGCTGCTCCACTCCGACTAGCGGGCTACGAGCAGTACGTC.